In its sample, the clone carrying this T cell receptor beta chain was seen a few times. Its antigen remains unidentified. The record originates from a study of blood T cells in healthy people across ages. Broader study findings: It was found that TCR beta diversity correlated strongly with the percentage of naive T cells. Unsorted PBMCs prevented conclusive naive versus antigen-experienced comparison.

The CDR3 runs to 12 residues. Looked up from germline, CDR1 is SGHTA and CDR2 is FQGNSA. Trimming took 6 bases from V and 10 from J, leaving 14 bases between them. The extraction recovered at least 5 micrograms of total RNA per sample. With a J-beta primer mix and a sample-barcoded 5' primer, a second PCR ran about 7 to 12 cycles. TCRdb independently ran MiXCR on the 5' RACE reads; one entry per CDR3 protein. Of 700,000 to 950,000 distinct CDR3 sequences in the sample, roughly 60% were seen once. This clonotype was sampled from a man younger than 40 in good health. The V call is TRBV7-2, the J call TRBJ2-3; a weak D match, TRBD2 (6 bases). The sequenced sample consisted of blood. CDR3 amino acids: CASRSGLLSQYF. The CDR3 DNA reads as TGTGCCAGCAGATCGGGACTGCTTTCGCAGTATTTT.